This section outlines one T cell receptor (beta chain) sequence together with its context. This clonotype showed up just once. Its antigen is currently not known. Germline and junction disagree at one end, which may indicate a read error. The germline V gene (reference sequence) supplies CDR1 SGHAT and CDR2 FQDESV. The CDR3 measures 17 amino acids from cysteine to phenylalanine. Only the CDR3 DNA stays, 51 bases, in frame from base 1. TCR cDNA was synthesized by 5'RACE template switching, through which a universal primer site and unique molecular identifiers were introduced. Priming for cDNA synthesis came from both the TCR alpha and TCR beta constant segments. Library amplification used two PCR steps, and the second PCR step added sample barcodes and sequencing adapters. Sequencing of libraries was performed on Illumina HiSeq 2500 (2x100 bp) or NovaSeq (2x150 bp). On the study's bioinformatics: Demultiplexing of reads and collapsing into UMI consensus sequences were performed with MIGEC, and V(D)J alignment was carried out with MiXCR. Using edgeR on replicate PBMC samples, clonotypes were called vaccine-responding if FDR was below 0.01 and the log2 fold change was above 5 up to day 15. Each bulk clonotype received a CD4 or CD8 identity based on whether the sequenced CD4 or CD8 repertoire contained that clonotype at higher abundance. The public sequencing data were trimmed at Q25 with fastp and processed into clonotypes with MiXCR by TCRdb, which kept only in-frame beta chains. Rows are unified per CDR3 protein, each entry keeping the most common DNA and genes. TCRdb assigned the V and J calls; the authors' analysis was not used. Present in this sample are tens of thousands of distinct CDR3 sequences, approximately 6.9% of which were seen just once. Around 38% of the sample goes to the ten largest clones.

The data were obtained in a study of T cells after yellow fever vaccination (dated by TCRdb to between 2018 and 2021). Broadly, across the study: The SMART-Seq v4 Ultra Low Input RNA kit was used to prepare libraries from fractions with low cell numbers. Bulk TCR alpha and beta repertoires were sequenced longitudinally to track T-cell clones before and after primary and booster YFV17D yellow fever vaccination. Two healthy male donors, one aged 18 to 29 and one aged 30 to 40 years, made up the cohort. Blood samples were taken at several timepoints before and after primary and secondary immunization, and bulk PBMC replicates and cell subsets were isolated.

Results and caveats for the whole study, not just this receptor: Most clones expanded after primary vaccination (around 96% of CD4 and 88% of CD8) were re-detected after the booster, suggesting that broad memory maintenance occurred. A small share of clonotypes was detected in both CD4 and CD8 compartments, with the overlap likely arising from convergent recombination. The secondary T-cell response was found to be weaker but faster than the primary response, with a peak reached on day 5 rather than on day 15. FACS-sorted repertoires could contain abundant contaminating clonotypes from the bulk population, so computational filtering was required. Because only a couple of donors were included in the study, the extent to which the findings can be generalized is limited.

Read against the paper, the sample's treatment or condition label means: live attenuated yellow fever vaccine strain. A standard Ficoll-Paque protocol was used to isolate PBMCs from peripheral blood. Dynabeads CD4 and CD8 positive selection kits were used to isolate the CD4 and CD8 T-cell fractions. TriZol was used to extract RNA from bulk PBMCs, from CD4 and CD8 fractions, and from dextramer-positive and dextramer-negative fractions. The sequence joins TRBV11-1 to TRBJ2-1; TRBD2 lines up with 11 middle nucleotides. The receptor's source is a man younger than 35 who received the YFV17D yellow fever vaccine. The starting material was CD8+ T cells sorted from PBMCs, obtained on the day of the first yellow fever vaccination. The CDR3 corresponds to CTSSGGIAGGGGNEQFF. The base sequence is TGTACCAGCAGCGGAGGGATAGCGGGGGGGGGTGGCAATGAGCAGTTCTTC. The full variable domain, completed from the reference TRBV11-1 and TRBJ2-1 proteins outside the CDR3, reads EAEVAQSPRYKITEKSQAVAFWCDPISGHATLYWYRQILGQGPELLVQFQDESVVDDSQLPKDRFSAERLKGVDSTLKIQPAELGDSAMYLCTSSGGIAGGGGNEQFFGPGTRLTVL.